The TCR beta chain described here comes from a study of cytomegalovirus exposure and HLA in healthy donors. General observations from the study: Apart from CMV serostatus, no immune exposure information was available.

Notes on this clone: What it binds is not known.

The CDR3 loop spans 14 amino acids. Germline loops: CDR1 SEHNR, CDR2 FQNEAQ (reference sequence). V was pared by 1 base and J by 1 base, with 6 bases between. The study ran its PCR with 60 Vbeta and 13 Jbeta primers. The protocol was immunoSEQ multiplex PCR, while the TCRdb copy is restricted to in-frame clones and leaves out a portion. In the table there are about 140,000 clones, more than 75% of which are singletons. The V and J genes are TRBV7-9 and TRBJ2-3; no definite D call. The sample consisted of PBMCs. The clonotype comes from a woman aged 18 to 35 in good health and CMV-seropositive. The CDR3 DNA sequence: TGTGCCAGCAGCTTAGTAACGGGCACAGATACGCAGTATTTT. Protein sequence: CASSLVTGTDTQYF.